This T cell receptor beta chain was sequenced in a study of identifying expanded T cells in peripheral blood. TCRdb's table, derived via immunoSEQ multiplex PCR, lists solely in-frame clones and lacks some. The sample records about 100,000 clones, roughly 90% being singletons. This clone has only a few counts. Its cognate antigen is unknown. Study results and caveats: Differentially abundant clones: approximately 1.3 between replicates, about 15 at approximately 13 days, over 18 at four. Variance in clone template counts between approximately 2-week samples significantly increased with total template count across all healthy donors.

Healthy donors had no documented immune events, such as infections, while sampled. Sequencing input: blood. This receptor was obtained from a person aged 18-70 years in good health.

In DNA form, the CDR3 reads TGCGCCAGCAGCTTGGAAGGGGGGAGGGGAGATACGCAGTATTTT. It translates to CASSLEGGRGDTQYF. V and J are TRBV5-1 and TRBJ2-3; perhaps TRBD2 as D (7 bases). This CDR3 comprises 15 residues. The ends were cut back, 0 bases at V and 5 bases at J, with 13 bases in the middle. CDR1 SGHRS and CDR2 YFSETQ come from the germline V gene.